This TCR beta chain was observed in a study of Graves' ophthalmopathy and Graves' hyperthyroidism. Using RNA transcripts, the TCR beta CDR3 regions were amplified. First-round RT-PCR used HTBI primers; second-round multiplex PCR followed. In TCRdb, the multiplex PCR reads were re-called with MiXCR into one record per CDR3 protein. The sample lists 340,000 or so distinct CDR3 sequences; roughly 16% were seen once. The CDR3 totals 14 residues. V lost 2 bases, J lost 3 bases, and 10 bases lay in between. CDR1 MNHNS and CDR2 SASEGT come from the germline V gene. This receptor was identified in an adult man with Graves' ophthalmopathy. The chain carries TRBV6-1 and TRBJ1-1, with a possible D match to TRBD1 (5 bases). Input material: peripheral blood. CDR3 residues: CASSENWGDTEAFF. The CDR3 DNA sequence: TGTGCCAGCAGTGAAAACTGGGGGGACACTGAAGCTTTCTTT.